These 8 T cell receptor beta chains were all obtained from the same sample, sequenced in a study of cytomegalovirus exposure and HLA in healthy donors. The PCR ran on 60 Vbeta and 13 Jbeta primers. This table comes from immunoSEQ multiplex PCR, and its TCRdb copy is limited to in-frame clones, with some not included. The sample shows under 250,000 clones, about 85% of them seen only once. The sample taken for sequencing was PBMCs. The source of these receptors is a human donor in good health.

CDR3 bases: TGTGCCTCCGGGCTAGCGGGAGGGCAAGAGACCCAGTACTTC. It translates to CASGLAGGQETQYF. The rearrangement links TRBV30 to TRBJ2-5, with TRBD2 matching over 12 bases. The CDR3 is 14 residues long. The V gene end was trimmed by 7 bases and the J gene end by 2 bases; junction bases not matched to a gene: 5. Germline V gene data show CDR1 as GTSNPN and CDR2 as SVGIG (reference sequence).

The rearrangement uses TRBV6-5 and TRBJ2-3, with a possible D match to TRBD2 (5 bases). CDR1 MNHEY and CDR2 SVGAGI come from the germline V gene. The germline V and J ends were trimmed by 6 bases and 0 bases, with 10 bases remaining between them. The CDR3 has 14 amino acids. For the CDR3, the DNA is TGTGCCAGCAGGAGGGATTATAGCACAGATACGCAGTATTTT. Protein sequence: CASRRDYSTDTQYF.

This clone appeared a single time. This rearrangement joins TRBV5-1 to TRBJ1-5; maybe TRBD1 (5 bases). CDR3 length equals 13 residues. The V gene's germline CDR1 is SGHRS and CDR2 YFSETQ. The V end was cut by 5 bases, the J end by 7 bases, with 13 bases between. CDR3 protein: CASRPDTLQPQHF. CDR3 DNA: TGCGCCAGCAGACCGGACACCCTGCAGCCCCAGCATTTT.

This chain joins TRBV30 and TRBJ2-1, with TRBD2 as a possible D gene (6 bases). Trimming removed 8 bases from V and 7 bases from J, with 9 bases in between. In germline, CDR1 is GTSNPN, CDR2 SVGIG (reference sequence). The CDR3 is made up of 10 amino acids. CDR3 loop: CAGGENEQFF. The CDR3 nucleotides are TGTGCCGGAGGGGAAAATGAGCAGTTCTTC.

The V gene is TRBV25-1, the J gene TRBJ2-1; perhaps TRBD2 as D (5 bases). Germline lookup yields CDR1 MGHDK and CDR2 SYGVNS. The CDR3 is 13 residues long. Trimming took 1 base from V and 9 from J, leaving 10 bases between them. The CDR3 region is CASSESGLSEQFF. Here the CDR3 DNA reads TGTGCCAGCAGTGAATCCGGACTCAGTGAGCAGTTCTTC.

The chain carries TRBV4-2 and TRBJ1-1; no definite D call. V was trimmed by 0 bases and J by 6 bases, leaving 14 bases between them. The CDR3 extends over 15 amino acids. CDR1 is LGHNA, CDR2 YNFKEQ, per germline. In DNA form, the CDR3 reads TGTGCCAGCAGCCAAGATCCAGCGATTAGCCCTGAAGCTTTCTTT. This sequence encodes CASSQDPAISPEAFF.

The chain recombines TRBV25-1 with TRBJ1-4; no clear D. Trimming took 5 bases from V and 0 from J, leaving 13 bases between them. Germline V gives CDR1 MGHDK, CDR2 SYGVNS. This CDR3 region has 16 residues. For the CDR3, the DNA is TGTGCCAGCAGTCCTAATTATGTTGCAACTAATGAAAAACTGTTTTTT. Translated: CASSPNYVATNEKLFF.

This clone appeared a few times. The chain's CDR3 is CASSVGGPGVGTQYF. CDR3 DNA sequence: TGTGCCAGCAGTGTAGGAGGTCCGGGGGTGGGGACCCAGTACTTC. The chain employs TRBV6-1 and TRBJ2-5, with a weak D call TRBD2 (6 bases). Trimming cost V 4 bases and J 7 bases, with 19 bases left between them. CDR1 and CDR2 from the germline V gene are MNHNS and SASEGT. The CDR3 extends over 15 amino acids.